This TCR beta chain derives from a study of regulatory T cells in long-lasting Graves disease. Study background: Less than 3 months of antithyroid drugs had been taken by newly diagnosed Graves' patients.

On this clonotype itself: Antigen: not known.

Relying on iRepertoire HTBI primers and Arm-PCR of CDR3 regions, the team built TCR beta libraries. TCRdb used MiXCR to reprocess the multiplex PCR reads, holding one entry per CDR3 protein. The table lists around 480,000 distinct CDR3 sequences, around 15% of them singletons. The study, taken as a whole, reports: Among samples with persistent disease, TRBV28, TRBJ1-2 and TRBJ2-5 were favored. Relative to newly diagnosed Graves' patients, persistent ones had lower TCR diversity.

The trim removed 5 bases at V and 10 bases at J, leaving 11 bases unmatched. Germline CDR1 SGHTA, CDR2 FQGNSA. This CDR3 is built from 15 residues. This sample's time point: newly diagnosed GD, antithyroid drugs for less than 3 months. The authors made the TCR library using RNA they extracted from PBMCs. These same records also appear under a second study, on T cells in Graves' hyperthyroidism and ophthalmopathy.

The TCR comes from a man aged 35-49 years with Graves disease. Material: peripheral blood mononuclear cells (PBMCs), obtained at new diagnosis, from a patient treated with antithyroid drugs. This chain uses TRBV7-2 with TRBJ2-4, with 10 bases fitting TRBD1. This CDR3 reads CASSTTGGHLGIQYF. The CDR3 DNA follows: TGTGCCAGCAGCACGACAGGGGGCCACCTGGGGATTCAGTACTTC.